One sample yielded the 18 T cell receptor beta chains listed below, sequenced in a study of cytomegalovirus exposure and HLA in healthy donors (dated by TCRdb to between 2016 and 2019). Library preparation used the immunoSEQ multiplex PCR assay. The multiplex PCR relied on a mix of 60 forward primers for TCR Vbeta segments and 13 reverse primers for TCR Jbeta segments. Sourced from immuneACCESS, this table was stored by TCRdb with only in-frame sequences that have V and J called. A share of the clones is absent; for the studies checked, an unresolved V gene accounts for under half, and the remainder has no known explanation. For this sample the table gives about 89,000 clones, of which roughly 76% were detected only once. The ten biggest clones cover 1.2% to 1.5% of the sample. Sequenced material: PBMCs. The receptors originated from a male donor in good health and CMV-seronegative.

CDR3 DNA sequence: TGCGCCAGCAGCCAAGAGCCTCGGGACTCGCGAGGTGAGCAGTTCTTC. Amino acids: CASSQEPRDSRGEQFF. The chain is built from TRBV4-3 and TRBJ2-1, with D perhaps matching TRBD2 (6 bases). Germline lookup yields CDR1 LGHNA and CDR2 YSLEER. V was cut by 0 bases and J by 9 bases, with 18 bases left in between. The CDR3 contains 16 residues.

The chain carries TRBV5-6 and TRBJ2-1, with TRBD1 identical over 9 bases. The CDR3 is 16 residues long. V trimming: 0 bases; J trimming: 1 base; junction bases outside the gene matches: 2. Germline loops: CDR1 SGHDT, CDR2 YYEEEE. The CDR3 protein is CASSLEGQGSYNEQFF. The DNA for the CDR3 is TGTGCCAGCAGCTTGGAGGGACAGGGATCCTACAATGAGCAGTTCTTC.

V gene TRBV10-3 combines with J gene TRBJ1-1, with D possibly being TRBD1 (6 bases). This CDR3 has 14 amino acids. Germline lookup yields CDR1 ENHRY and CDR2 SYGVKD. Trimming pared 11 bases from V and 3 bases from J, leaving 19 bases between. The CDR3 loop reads CASRTDNPYTEAFF. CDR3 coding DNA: TGTGCCTCCCGGACAGACAATCCCTACACTGAAGCTTTCTTT.

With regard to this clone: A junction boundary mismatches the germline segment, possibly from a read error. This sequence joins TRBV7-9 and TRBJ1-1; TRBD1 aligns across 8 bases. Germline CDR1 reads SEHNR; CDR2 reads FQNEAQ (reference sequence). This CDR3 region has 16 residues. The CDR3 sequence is CSSSPRAQGAGTEAFF. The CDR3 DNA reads TGTTCCAGCAGCCCTCGCGCTCAGGGGGCCGGCACTGAAGCTTTCTTT.

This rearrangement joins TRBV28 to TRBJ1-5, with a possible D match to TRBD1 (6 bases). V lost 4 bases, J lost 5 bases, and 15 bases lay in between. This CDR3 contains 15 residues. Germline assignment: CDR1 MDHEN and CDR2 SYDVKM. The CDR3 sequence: CASSSPRQAHQPQHF. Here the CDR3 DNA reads TGTGCCAGCAGTTCTCCTAGACAGGCCCATCAGCCCCAGCATTTT.

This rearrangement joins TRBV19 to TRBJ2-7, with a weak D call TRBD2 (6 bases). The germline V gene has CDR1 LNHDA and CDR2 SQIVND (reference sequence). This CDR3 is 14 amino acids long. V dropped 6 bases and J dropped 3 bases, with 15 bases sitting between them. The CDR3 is CASRTSSGDYEQYF. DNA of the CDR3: TGTGCCAGTAGGACCTCATCGGGGGACTACGAGCAGTACTTC.

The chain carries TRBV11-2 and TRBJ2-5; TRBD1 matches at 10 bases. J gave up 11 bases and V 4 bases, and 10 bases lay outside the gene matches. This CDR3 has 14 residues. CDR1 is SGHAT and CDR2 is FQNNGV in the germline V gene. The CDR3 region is CASSWGTGEGWQYF. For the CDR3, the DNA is TGTGCCAGCAGCTGGGGGACAGGGGAGGGGTGGCAGTACTTC.

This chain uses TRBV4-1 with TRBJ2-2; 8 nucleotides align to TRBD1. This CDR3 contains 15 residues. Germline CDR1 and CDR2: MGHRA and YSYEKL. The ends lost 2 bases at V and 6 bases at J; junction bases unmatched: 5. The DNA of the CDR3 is TGCGCCAGCAGCCAATATGGACAGGGCGCCGGGGAGCTGTTTTTT. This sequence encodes CASSQYGQGAGELFF.

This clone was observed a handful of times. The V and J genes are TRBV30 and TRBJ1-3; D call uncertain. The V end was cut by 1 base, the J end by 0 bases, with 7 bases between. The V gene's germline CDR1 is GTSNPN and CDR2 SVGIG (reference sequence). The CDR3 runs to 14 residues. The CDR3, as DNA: TGTGCCTGGAGTGCGGGAAGCTCTGGAAACACCATATATTTT. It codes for CAWSAGSSGNTIYF.

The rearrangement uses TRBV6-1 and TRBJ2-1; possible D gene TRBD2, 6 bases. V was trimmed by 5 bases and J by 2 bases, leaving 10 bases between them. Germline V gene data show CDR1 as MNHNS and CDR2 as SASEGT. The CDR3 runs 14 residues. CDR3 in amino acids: CASSMGGAYNEQFF. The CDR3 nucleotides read TGTGCCAGCAGTATGGGGGGTGCCTACAATGAGCAGTTCTTC.

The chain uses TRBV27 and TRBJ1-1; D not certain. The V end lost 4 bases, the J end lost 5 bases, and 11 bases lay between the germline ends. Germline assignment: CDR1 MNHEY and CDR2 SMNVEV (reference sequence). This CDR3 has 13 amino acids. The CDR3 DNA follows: TGTGCCAGCAGTTCCGGGTTCGGGACTGAAGCTTTCTTT. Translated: CASSSGFGTEAFF.

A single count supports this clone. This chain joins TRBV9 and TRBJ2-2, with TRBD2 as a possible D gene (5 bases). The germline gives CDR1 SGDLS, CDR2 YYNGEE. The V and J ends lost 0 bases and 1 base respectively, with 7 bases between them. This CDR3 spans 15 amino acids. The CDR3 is CASSVVSGNTGELFF. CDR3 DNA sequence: TGTGCCAGCAGCGTAGTCAGCGGGAACACCGGGGAGCTGTTTTTT.

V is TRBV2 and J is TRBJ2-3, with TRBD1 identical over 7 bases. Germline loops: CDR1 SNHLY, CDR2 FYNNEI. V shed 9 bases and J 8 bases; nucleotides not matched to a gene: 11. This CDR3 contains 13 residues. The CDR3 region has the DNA TGTGCCAGTCTTACAGGGGTTGGTGGTACGCAGTATTTT. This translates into CASLTGVGGTQYF.

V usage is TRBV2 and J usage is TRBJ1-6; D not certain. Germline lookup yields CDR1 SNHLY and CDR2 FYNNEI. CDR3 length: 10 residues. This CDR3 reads CASAGSPLHF. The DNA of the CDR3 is TGTGCTTCAGCAGGTTCACCCCTCCACTTT.

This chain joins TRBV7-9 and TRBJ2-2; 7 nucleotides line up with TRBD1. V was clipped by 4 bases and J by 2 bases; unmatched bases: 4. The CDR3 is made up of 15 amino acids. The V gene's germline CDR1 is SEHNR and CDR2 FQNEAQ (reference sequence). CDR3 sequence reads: CASSSGQANTGELFF. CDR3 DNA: TGTGCCAGCAGCTCAGGACAGGCTAACACCGGGGAGCTGTTTTTT.

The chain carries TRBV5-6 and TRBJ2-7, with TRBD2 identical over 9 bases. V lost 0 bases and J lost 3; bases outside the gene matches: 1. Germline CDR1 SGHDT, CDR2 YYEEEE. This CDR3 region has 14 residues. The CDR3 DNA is TGTGCCAGCAGCTTGGGCGGGAGGGACTACGAGCAGTACTTC. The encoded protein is CASSLGGRDYEQYF.

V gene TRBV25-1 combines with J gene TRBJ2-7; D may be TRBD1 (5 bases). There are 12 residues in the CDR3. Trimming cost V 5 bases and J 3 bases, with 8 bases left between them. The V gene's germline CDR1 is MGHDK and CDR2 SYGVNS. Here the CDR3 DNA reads TGTGCCAGCAGTAGGGGTGTCTACGAGCAGTACTTC. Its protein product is CASSRGVYEQYF.

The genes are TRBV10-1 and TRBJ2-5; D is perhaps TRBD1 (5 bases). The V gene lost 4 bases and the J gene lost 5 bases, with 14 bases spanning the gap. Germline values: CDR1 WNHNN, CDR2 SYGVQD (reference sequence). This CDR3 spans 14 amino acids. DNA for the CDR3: TGCGCCAGCAGTGTGGACACATCATCGGAGACCCAGTACTTC. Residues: CASSVDTSSETQYF.